Following are 10 T cell receptor beta chains from one sample sequenced in a study of blood T cell repertoires in COVID-19. The protocol was immunoSEQ multiplex PCR, while the TCRdb copy is restricted to in-frame clones and leaves out a portion. This table has roughly 220,000 clones, roughly 90% appearing once. The sequenced sample consisted of PBMCs or T cells enriched from blood (not recorded which). These receptors came from a man aged 30 to 39 who had been exposed to COVID-19.

The V and J genes are TRBV9 and TRBJ2-2; 10 nucleotides line up with TRBD1. The germline V gene has CDR1 SGDLS and CDR2 YYNGEE. V dropped 3 bases and J dropped 4; count of bases not matched to a gene: 3. This CDR3 has 15 amino acids. The CDR3 DNA reads as TGTGCCAGCAGCGGACAGGGGGCAGTCACCGGGGAGCTGTTTTTT. This codes for CASSGQGAVTGELFF. The entire variable domain, with the rest obtained from reference TRBV9 and TRBJ2-2, is as follows: DSGVTQTPKHLITATGQRVTLRCSPRSGDLSVYWYQQSLDQGLQFLIQYYNGEERAKGNILERFSAQQFPDLHSELNLSSLELGDSALYFCASSGQGAVTGELFFGEGSRLTVL.

The chain couples TRBV3-1 (or the pseudogene TRBV3-2) to TRBJ1-2; 8 bases are a match to TRBD1. The CDR3 consists of 13 residues. Looked up from germline, CDR1 is LGHDT and CDR2 is YNNKEL (reference sequence). The trim removed 5 bases at V and 4 bases at J, leaving 3 bases unmatched. The CDR3 loop reads CASSRDRTYGYTF. Written as DNA, the CDR3 is TGTGCCAGCAGCAGGGACAGGACCTATGGCTACACCTTC.

The rearrangement joins TRBV19 to TRBJ2-3; D may be TRBD1 (6 bases). The V end was cut by 6 bases, the J end by 4 bases, with 14 bases between. CDR1 LNHDA and CDR2 SQIVND come from the germline V gene (reference sequence). The CDR3 runs 14 residues. CDR3 protein: CASRDTGNPDTQYF. CDR3 bases: TGTGCCAGTAGGGATACAGGGAACCCAGATACGCAGTATTTT.

The rearrangement links TRBV4-1 to TRBJ2-5; 11 bases line up with TRBD2. J gave up 5 bases and V 0 bases, and 17 bases lay outside the gene matches. CDR1 MGHRA and CDR2 YSYEKL come from the germline V gene. This CDR3 contains 20 residues. CDR3: CASSQDDSGGAGIKWETQYF. The CDR3 DNA reads as TGCGCCAGCAGCCAAGATGATAGCGGGGGGGCCGGGATTAAATGGGAGACCCAGTACTTC.

The chain employs TRBV7-9 and TRBJ2-4; 16 bases agree with TRBD2. The CDR3 consists of 19 residues. V dropped 3 bases and J dropped 2; count of bases not matched to a gene: 7. From germline, CDR1 is SEHNR and CDR2 FQNEAQ (reference sequence). Written as DNA, the CDR3 is TGTGCCAGCAGCTTGGGACTAGCGGGGGGGCCCGCGACCAAAAACATTCAGTACTTC. It yields the protein CASSLGLAGGPATKNIQYF.

The rearrangement uses TRBV4-3 and TRBJ2-1; 10 nucleotides match TRBD2. The CDR3 spans 14 residues. CDR1 LGHNA and CDR2 YSLEER come from the germline V gene. Trimming took 0 bases from V and 13 from J; bases not matched to a gene: 6. The DNA for the CDR3 is TGCGCCAGCAGCCAAGAGAAAGCGGGGGGGCTTCAGTTCTTC. Protein product: CASSQEKAGGLQFF.

The chain joins TRBV9 to TRBJ1-5; a weak D match, TRBD1 (5 bases). CDR1 is SGDLS and CDR2 is YYNGEE in the germline V gene. V was clipped by 0 bases and J by 0 bases, with 7 bases between them. The length of the CDR3 is 15 residues. CDR3 amino acids: CASSVGQYSNQPQHF. The CDR3 region has the DNA TGTGCCAGCAGCGTAGGACAGTATAGCAATCAGCCCCAGCATTTT. Full variable domain (missing parts from reference TRBV9 and TRBJ1-5): DSGVTQTPKHLITATGQRVTLRCSPRSGDLSVYWYQQSLDQGLQFLIQYYNGEERAKGNILERFSAQQFPDLHSELNLSSLELGDSALYFCASSVGQYSNQPQHFGDGTRLSIL.

The chain recombines TRBV6-5 with TRBJ1-4; 7 positions agree with TRBD1. The CDR3 contains 15 residues. The trim removed 5 bases at V and 2 bases at J, leaving 5 bases unmatched. Germline V gene lookup returns CDR1 MNHEY and CDR2 SVGAGI. The CDR3 DNA is TGTGCCAGCAGTAAAACGACAGGGACTAATGAAAAACTGTTTTTT. Its translation is CASSKTTGTNEKLFF.

The V gene is TRBV5-1, the J gene TRBJ2-1; TRBD1 matches at 8 bases. The length of the CDR3 is 14 residues. With 0 bases clipped from V and 6 bases from J, the junction kept 2 bases outside the gene matches. CDR1 is SGHRS and CDR2 is YFSETQ in the germline V gene. The chain's CDR3 is CASSLGTGFNEQFF. The CDR3 DNA reads as TGCGCCAGCAGCTTGGGGACAGGGTTCAATGAGCAGTTCTTC.

This clone was detected a few times. The chain is built from TRBV29-1 and TRBJ2-4, with a weak D call TRBD1 (6 bases). CDR1 is SQVTM, CDR2 ANQGSEA, per germline. CDR3 length: 16 residues. Trimming cost V 4 bases and J 0 bases, with 16 bases left between them. The CDR3, as DNA: TGCAGCGTTGTTCTCAGGGGAGTTTCAGCCAAAAACATTCAGTACTTC. It is translated as CSVVLRGVSAKNIQYF.